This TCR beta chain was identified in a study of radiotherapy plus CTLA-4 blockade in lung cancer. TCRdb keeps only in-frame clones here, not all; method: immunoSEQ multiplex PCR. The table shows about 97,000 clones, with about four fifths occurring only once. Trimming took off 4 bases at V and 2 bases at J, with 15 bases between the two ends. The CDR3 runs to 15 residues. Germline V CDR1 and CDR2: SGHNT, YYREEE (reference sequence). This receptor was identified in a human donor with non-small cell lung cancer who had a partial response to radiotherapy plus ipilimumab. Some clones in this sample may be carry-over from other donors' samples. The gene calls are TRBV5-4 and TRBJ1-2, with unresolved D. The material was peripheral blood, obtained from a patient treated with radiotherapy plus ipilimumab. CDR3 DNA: TGTGCCAGCAGCCCCAACCGGGTCAAAAACTATGGCTACACCTTC. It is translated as CASSPNRVKNYGYTF.